The TCR beta chain described here comes from a study of beta chain features in type 1 diabetes. Of the isolated RNA, all was reverse transcribed, and so the sequenced material was expressed TCRB transcripts. Method: immunoSEQ multiplex PCR; TCRdb's copy keeps in-frame clones and lacks some. Seen here are under 950,000 clones, 17% observed once, and the top ten hold around 0.02%. The CDR3 is 14 amino acids. The trim removed 2 bases at V and 4 bases at J, leaving 5 bases unmatched. The germline gives CDR1 MNHEY, CDR2 SMNVEV (reference sequence). CD4+ naive, central memory, regulatory and stem cell-like memory cells were sorted via CD45RO/CCR7/CD25/CD127/CD95/CD27. A remark on this clone: Other nucleotide sequences in the sample specify the same CDR3.

The TCR comes from a woman aged 18-29 years in good health. This sequence joins TRBV27 and TRBJ2-7; 7 bases map to TRBD1. Sequencing was carried out using naive CD4+ T cells from blood. This CDR3 is CASSLSRDSYEQYF. The CDR3 nucleotides are TGTGCCAGCAGTTTAAGCCGGGACAGTTACGAGCAGTACTTC.